One sample yielded the 12 T cell receptor beta chains listed below, sequenced in a study of T cell clonality in common variable immunodeficiency. Produced via immunoSEQ multiplex PCR; TCRdb's table is partial and in-frame only. The specimen has fewer than 55,000 clones, none found just once. The source material was peripheral blood mononuclear cells. These receptors were taken from a person aged 18 to 70 in good health.

At least ten counts were recorded for this clone. Read sequence stops 3 residues before the CDR3 end, and the germline J gene provides the missing end. The rearrangement links TRBV19 to TRBJ1-1, with a weak D call TRBD1 (6 bases). Germline assignment: CDR1 LNHDA and CDR2 SQIVND (reference sequence). The CDR3 extends over 15 amino acids. The V gene lost 7 bases and the J gene lost 5 bases, with 20 bases spanning the gap. The CDR3 loop reads CASNGGQTGGTEAFF. The CDR3 bases that were read are TGTGCCAGTAATGGGGGCCAAACGGGAGGAACTGAA. The whole variable domain, filled in from reference TRBV19 and TRBJ1-1, reads DGGITQSPKYLFRKEGQNVTLSCEQNLNHDAMYWYRQDPGQGLRLIYYSQIVNDFQKGDIAEGYSVSREKKESFPLTVTSAQKNPTAFYLCASNGGQTGGTEAFFGQGTRLTVV.

This clone was observed at least ten times. CDR3: CASSSVVAGGAGELFF. CDR3 DNA, as far as it was read: TGTGCCAGCAGCTCCGTGGTAGCGGGAGGCGCCGGGGAG. The rearrangement links TRBV5-4 to TRBJ2-2; 10 bases map to TRBD2. The read terminates 3 residues before the CDR3 end, so the remaining end is supplied by the germline J gene. CDR1 is SGHNT and CDR2 is YYREEE in the germline V gene (reference sequence). The CDR3 extends over 16 amino acids. Trimming at V came to 3 bases and at J to 6 bases, leaving 8 bases not matched to a gene.

This clone was counted many times. Read coverage stops 3 residues before the CDR3 terminus; the germline J gene supplies the remainder. The rearrangement joins TRBV10-3 to TRBJ1-5; 7 bases are shared with TRBD1. From germline, CDR1 is ENHRY and CDR2 SYGVKD. V lost 3 bases to trimming and J lost 1 base; unmatched junction nucleotides: 6. The CDR3 spans 16 residues. Partial CDR3 DNA: TGTGCCATCAGTGAAGGCCCAGGGGGGAGCAATCAGCCC. Translated, it gives CAISEGPGGSNQP. The entire CDR3 protein is CAISEGPGGSNQPQHF.

Ten or more counts support this clone. The read gets to within 3 residues of the CDR3 end, and the germline J gene fills in the rest. V usage is TRBV4-1 and J usage is TRBJ2-3; D is uncertain. The CDR3 spans 15 residues. Germline CDR1 and CDR2: MGHRA and YSYEKL. Between the trimmed V and J ends, which lost 0 bases and 2 bases, there was a span of 9 bases. CDR3 protein: CASSQDPGFTDTQYF. The part of the CDR3 DNA that was read is TGCGCCAGCAGCCAAGATCCAGGATTCACAGATACG.

This clone was detected ten times or more. Read sequence stops 3 residues before the CDR3 end, and the germline J gene provides the missing end. V gene TRBV18 combines with J gene TRBJ2-3, with D possibly being TRBD2 (5 bases). Germline CDR1 is KGHSH and CDR2 is LQKENI. This CDR3 has 11 amino acids. The part of the CDR3 DNA that was read is TGTGCCAGCTCACTAGAAGCGGCG. Its protein product is CASSLEAA. The entire CDR3 protein is CASSLEAAQYF.

This clone occurred many times. The observed sequence ends 3 residues before the CDR3 terminus, with the missing tail filled in from the germline J gene. The V call is TRBV5-5, the J call TRBJ1-4; the match to TRBD1 covers 7 bases. This CDR3 is built from 15 residues. CDR1 SGHKS and CDR2 YYEKEE come from the germline V gene (reference sequence). V lost 3 bases to trimming and J lost 8 bases; unmatched junction nucleotides: 10. CDR3 in amino acids: CASSSSVTRGEKLFF. CDR3 bases read: TGTGCCAGCAGCTCGTCAGTTACCAGGGGGGAAAAA.

This clone was observed many times. The read stops 3 residues short of the end of the CDR3; the missing end is completed from the germline J gene. This chain connects TRBV11-2 to TRBJ2-5; 9 bases match TRBD1. The CDR3 is 13 amino acids. The V and J ends lost 8 bases and 2 bases, in that order; junction bases with no gene match: 3. Germline lookup yields CDR1 SGHAT and CDR2 FQNNGV. CDR3 amino acids: CASRGQGQETQYF. Partial CDR3 DNA: TGTGCCAGCCGAGGACAGGGGCAAGAGACC.

The table lists this clone with many counts. The CDR3 goes on 3 residues after the read ends, and that part is filled in from the germline J gene. This rearrangement joins TRBV19 to TRBJ1-6; D is undetermined. The length of the CDR3 is 13 residues. Trimming removed 0 bases at V and 10 bases at J, with 7 bases between. The V gene's germline CDR1 is LNHDA and CDR2 SQIVND (reference sequence). CDR3 DNA (partial): TGTGCCAGTAGTATAGATGTATTCTCACCC. Its protein product is CASSIDVFSP. The full CDR3 sequence reads CASSIDVFSPLHF.

In this sample, this clone turned up many times. The missing CDR3 end, 3 residues past where the read stops, is filled in from the germline J gene. This chain uses TRBV6-1 with TRBJ1-1; 9 bases align to TRBD1. V shed 2 bases and J 5 bases; nucleotides not matched to a gene: 3. This CDR3 has 14 residues. Germline CDR1 reads MNHNS; CDR2 reads SASEGT. CDR3 sequence: CASSEYRGQTEAFF. CDR3 DNA, as far as it was read: TGTGCCAGCAGTGAATACAGGGGGCAGACTGAA.

In this sample, this clone turned up many times. Coverage ceases 3 residues before the CDR3 finishes, and the germline J gene fills in the end. The chain employs TRBV7-3 and TRBJ2-1; D gene uncertain. Trimming removed 2 bases from V and 1 base from J, with 15 bases in between. The CDR3 has 17 amino acids. The germline V gene encodes CDR1 SGHTA and CDR2 FQGTGA. Partial CDR3 DNA: TGTGCCAGCAGCTTACAGGTCACGGCCCTTTCCTACAATGAG. Translated: CASSLQVTALSYNE. The CDR3 as a whole reads CASSLQVTALSYNEQFF.

The sample holds many counts of this clone. The read gets to within 3 residues of the CDR3 end, and the germline J gene fills in the rest. The J gene is TRBJ2-7, the V gene TRBV5-4, with D possibly being TRBD2 (6 bases). CDR1 SGHNT and CDR2 YYREEE come from the germline V gene (reference sequence). The length of the CDR3 is 14 residues. V gave up 2 bases and J gave up 6 bases, with 15 bases separating them. CDR3 residues: CASSFGGDVSEQYF. CDR3 bases read: TGTGCCAGCAGCTTCGGCGGGGACGTTAGCGAG.

This clone was detected ten times or more. The sequenced CDR3 bases are TGCGCCAGCAGCTCCAAAACTAGCGGGAGGCCTCAAACGGTCACCGGGGAG. It codes for CASSSKTSGRPQTVTGE. The complete CDR3 reads CASSSKTSGRPQTVTGELFF. This sequence joins TRBV5-1 and TRBJ2-2, with 12 nucleotides matching TRBD2. Read coverage stops 3 residues before the CDR3 terminus; the germline J gene supplies the remainder. Germline-derived CDR1 and CDR2 are SGHRS and YFSETQ. Germline trimming cut 3 bases from V and 4 bases from J; bases unmatched to any gene: 16. The CDR3 has 20 residues.